This T cell receptor beta chain was sequenced in a study of T cells in tuberculosis. As to this clone: As yet, its antigen is unknown.

Assay: immunoSEQ multiplex PCR; the TCRdb copy retains only in-frame clones and omits some. The sample shows tens of thousands of clones, around 89% of them seen only once. The trim removed 6 bases at V and 7 bases at J, leaving 9 bases unmatched. The CDR3 runs 15 residues. Germline V CDR1 and CDR2: MNHEY, SVGAGI. Study-wide points: Active tuberculosis alpha repertoires lay closer to GMM-specific TCRs than controls'. Shorter CDR3-alpha in active tuberculosis partly drove smaller distances.

Adolescents were screened for latent TB by skin test and IGRA. This TCR derives from a donor between 10 and 35 years old with latent tuberculosis or without tuberculosis infection. This chain connects TRBV6-5 to TRBJ2-1; 10 nucleotides agree with TRBD1. Material for sequencing was PBMCs. As DNA, the CDR3 is TGTGCCAGCAGAGGCATGGGACAGGGGATGAATGAGCAGTTCTTC. Its protein is CASRGMGQGMNEQFF.